The rows below give T cell receptor beta chains drawn from one sample of a study of blood T cell repertoires in COVID-19. This table comes from immunoSEQ multiplex PCR, and its TCRdb copy is limited to in-frame clones, with some not included. The profile covers about 280,000 clones, with roughly 90% appearing a single time and roughly 2.2% taken by the ten largest. Specimen: peripheral blood. The receptor source for this set is a man between 50 and 59 years old with acute or convalescent COVID-19. The conserved cysteine and the conserved F or W are not part of the CDR3 here. Each record gives: V gene, CDR3 protein.

>TRBV12-3/TRBV12-4
ASTRANYGYT
>TRBV18
ASSPPGQGQISYEQY
>TRBV6-1
ASSETGRGGYT
>TRBV18
ASSPTKTLYEQY
>TRBV18
ASSSTFSSTDTQY
>TRBV7-9
ASSLQGNNSPLH
>TRBV15
ATSPDRGRNTIY
>TRBV7-3
ASPQAPPTQY
>TRBV10-1
ASSESRQGVSEQF
>TRBV2
ASSDQVVSYT
>TRBV15
ATSRDREGSPLH
>TRBV15
ATSRDRLALETQY
>TRBV7-2
ASSQGQTSGNTIY
>TRBV29-1
SVEEGGVTEAF
>TRBV3-1/TRBV3-2
ASSTLGGWNEQF
>TRBV30
AWSLQGIGTEAF
>TRBV9
ASSVGGGQGETQY
>TRBV19
ASTTLTGTNTGELF